Listed below are T cell receptor beta chains from one sample, sequenced in a study of Ad26.COV2.S vaccination and SARS-CoV-2 variants. TCRdb keeps only in-frame clones here, not all; method: immunoSEQ multiplex PCR. The data contain some 350,000 clones, approximately 90% of them seen just once; the ten biggest clones take up 3.5% to 4.5%. The sample consisted of peripheral blood, taken after recovery from COVID-19. The receptors were gathered from a human donor who had recovered from COVID-19. Each CDR3 is given with its conserved first and last residue. The order of the fields is V gene, J gene, CDR3 length, CDR3 protein.

V: TRBV7-9
J: TRBJ2-3
length: 17
CDR3: CASSLVGSGGAGDTQYF

V: TRBV28
J: TRBJ2-7
length: 11
CDR3: CASSLFGEQYF

V: TRBV10-2
J: TRBJ1-2
length: 14
CDR3: CASSESTGIEGYTF

V: TRBV5-1
J: TRBJ1-4
length: 14
CDR3: CASRQGGTNEKLFF

V: TRBV21-1
J: TRBJ1-4
length: 14
CDR3: CASIAREDNEKLFF

V: TRBV6-2/TRBV6-3
J: TRBJ2-6
length: 15
CDR3: CASSRQGAGANVLTF

V: TRBV6-2/TRBV6-3
J: TRBJ1-5
length: 16
CDR3: CASSPYKGSSNQPQHF

V: TRBV9
J: TRBJ2-3
length: 15
CDR3: CASSGTPSTGDTQYF

V: TRBV15
J: TRBJ2-7
length: 16
CDR3: CATSRIAGGMSYEQYF

V: TRBV11-2
J: TRBJ1-1
length: 14
CDR3: CASSLGGVNTEAFF

V: TRBV5-6
J: TRBJ1-1
length: 14
CDR3: CASSLAPGNTEAFF

V: TRBV9
J: TRBJ2-2
length: 17
CDR3: CASSGVAGLTNTGELFF

V: TRBV4-1
J: TRBJ1-1
length: 15
CDR3: CASSQGHGTRREAFF

V: TRBV6-6
J: TRBJ1-1
length: 12
CDR3: CASRGQHTEAFF

V: TRBV6-1
J: TRBJ1-2
length: 16
CDR3: CASSERWDRGIYGYTF

V: TRBV10-2
J: TRBJ2-7
length: 17
CDR3: CASSESRLPAGSYEQYF

V: TRBV12-3/TRBV12-4
J: TRBJ2-2
length: 12
CDR3: CASSLIPGELFF

V: TRBV25-1
J: TRBJ2-3
length: 17
CDR3: CASSEYRAGGSTDTQYF

V: TRBV18
J: TRBJ2-3
length: 16
CDR3: CASSLPGGPGTDTQYF

V: TRBV19
J: TRBJ2-3
length: 15
CDR3: CASSMSTYGTDTQYF

V: TRBV5-4
J: TRBJ1-4
length: 15
CDR3: CASSVLGGRHEKLFF

V: TRBV7-3
J: TRBJ1-1
length: 13
CDR3: CASTLQVNTEAFF

V: TRBV12-5
J: TRBJ1-5
length: 14
CDR3: CASGLRGLDQPQHF

V: TRBV18
J: TRBJ2-7
length: 12
CDR3: CASSPGDYEQYF

V: TRBV12-5
J: TRBJ1-1
length: 11
CDR3: CASGFFTEAFF

V: TRBV2
J: TRBJ2-7
length: 12
CDR3: CASSTGTVGQYF

V: TRBV7-9
J: TRBJ1-1
length: 12
CDR3: CASSLEPTEAFF

V: TRBV6-1
J: TRBJ2-6
length: 18
CDR3: CASSDSKFGGKGANVLTF

V: TRBV6-6
J: TRBJ1-1
length: 13
CDR3: CASRTGGRTEAFF

V: TRBV27
J: TRBJ1-2
length: 13
CDR3: CASSLSASYGYTF

V: TRBV3-1/TRBV3-2
J: TRBJ1-6
length: 14
CDR3: CASSNGRYNSPLHF

V: TRBV12-3/TRBV12-4
J: TRBJ1-3
length: 13
CDR3: CASRGVTGNTIYF

V: TRBV19
J: TRBJ1-5
length: 14
CDR3: CARETGRANQPQHF

V: TRBV7-3
J: TRBJ2-1
length: 15
CDR3: CASSPGVAGYNEQFF

V: TRBV7-3
J: TRBJ2-1
length: 16
CDR3: CASSLTGPNINNEQFF

V: TRBV6-2/TRBV6-3
J: TRBJ2-5
length: 12
CDR3: CASSAASETQYF

V: TRBV5-4
J: TRBJ2-3
length: 12
CDR3: CASRGRADTQYF

V: TRBV4-2
J: TRBJ1-1
length: 14
CDR3: CASSQTGGNTEAFF

V: TRBV6-2/TRBV6-3
J: TRBJ2-1
length: 11
CDR3: CASSYGYEQFF